This T cell receptor (beta chain) comes out of a study of blood T cell repertoires in COVID-19. The CDR3 loop spans 15 amino acids. Germline values: CDR1 KGHSH, CDR2 LQKENI. V gave up 3 bases and J gave up 2 bases; unmatched junction bases: 3. Clones were read by immunoSEQ multiplex PCR, and TCRdb kept only the in-frame ones, dropping some. The data hold about 89,000 clones, with roughly 70% observed a single time. The TCR comes from an elderly woman with acute or convalescent COVID-19. This chain links TRBV18 with TRBJ2-2; 7 bases fit TRBD1. Specimen: peripheral blood. In DNA, the CDR3 is TGTGCCAGCTCACCGGGACAGACAAACACCGGGGAGCTGTTTTTT. This sequence encodes CASSPGQTNTGELFF.